The 14 T cell receptor beta chains given below trace back to one sample, sequenced in a study of molecular identifiers for immune sequencing clone quantification. TCRdb passed the PCR reads through MiXCR, listing each CDR3 protein once. The data show under 800,000 distinct CDR3 sequences, around 25% seen once. Specimen: naive CD8+ T cells from blood, with Jurkat cell RNA spiked in. Specified subset: FACS-sorted CD8+CD4-CCR7+CD45RA+ naive T cells. All receptors come from a human donor in good health. Some libraries in this study had Jurkat cell RNA spiked in.

V gene TRBV12-3 or TRBV12-4 combines with J gene TRBJ2-1, with TRBD1 matching 7 bases. The CDR3 is 13 residues long. V was clipped by 1 base and J by 10 bases; unmatched bases: 4. In DNA form, the CDR3 reads TGTGCCAGCAGTTTAGACAGGGGCTACGAGCAGTTCTTC. Its translation: CASSLDRGYEQFF.

This chain links TRBV20-1 with TRBJ2-7; 8 nucleotides match TRBD2. The CDR3 extends over 15 amino acids. Germline V gene lookup returns CDR1 DFQATT and CDR2 SNEGSKA (reference sequence). Trimming cost V 6 bases and J 1 base; bases outside gene matches: 11. The CDR3 spells CSAPLSGGFSYEQYF. CDR3 DNA sequence: TGCAGTGCACCATTAAGCGGGGGCTTTTCCTACGAGCAGTACTTC.

A few counts support this clonotype. The genes are TRBV5-8 and TRBJ2-3; TRBD2 aligns across 9 bases. CDR1 is SGHTS, CDR2 YDEGEE, per germline. Trimming took 4 bases from V and 8 from J; bases not matched to a gene: 5. The CDR3 covers 13 residues. The DNA of the CDR3 is TGTGCCAGCAGCGCACGGACTAGCGCTACGCAGTATTTT. It translates to CASSARTSATQYF. Drawing the rest from reference TRBV5-8 and TRBJ2-3, the complete variable domain is EAGVTQSPTHLIKTRGQQATLRCSPISGHTSVYWYQQALGLGLQFLLWYDEGEERNRGNFPPRFSGRQFPNYSSELNVNALELEDSALYLCASSARTSATQYFGPGTRLTVL.

A few counts support this clonotype. The rearrangement joins TRBV7-2 to TRBJ1-5, with unresolved D. Per the germline V gene, CDR1 is SGHTA and CDR2 is FQGNSA. Trimming shortened V by 1 base and J by 2 bases, and 12 bases separated the two germline ends. The CDR3 sequence is 16 residues long. Here the CDR3 DNA reads TGTGCCAGCAGCTTAGTTGGTGGAGGAGGCAATCAGCCCCAGCATTTT. Amino acid sequence: CASSLVGGGGNQPQHF. Looking up the rest from reference TRBV7-2 and TRBJ1-5 gives the full variable domain: GAGVSQSPSNKVTEKGKDVELRCDPISGHTALYWYRQSLGQGLEFLIYFQGNSAPDKSGLPSDRFSAERTGGSVSTLTIQRTQQEDSAVYLCASSLVGGGGNQPQHFGDGTRLSIL.

This clonotype was seen repeatedly, ten times or more. The chain has TRBV20-1 and TRBJ2-5; D tentatively reads TRBD1 or TRBD2 (5 bases each). Germline-derived CDR1 and CDR2 are DFQATT and SNEGSKA (reference sequence). This CDR3 has 14 residues. V was cut by 3 bases and J by 4 bases, with 15 bases left in between. The CDR3 DNA sequence: TGCAGTGCTAGGGGACCAGGGTTAGGAGAGACCCAGTACTTC. Translation: CSARGPGLGETQYF.

This clonotype occurred many times. The J gene is TRBJ2-3, the V gene TRBV7-8; 7 bases match TRBD2. Germline V gene sequence: CDR1 SGHVS, CDR2 FQNEAQ. V lost 4 bases and J lost 2; bases outside the gene matches: 3. The CDR3 totals 14 residues. The CDR3 DNA follows: TGTGCCAGCAGCTCAGCGGGGTCCACAGATACGCAGTATTTT. The encoded protein is CASSSAGSTDTQYF.

This clonotype came up many times. This chain joins TRBV2 and TRBJ1-3; D not resolved. V gave up 4 bases and J gave up 7 bases, with 14 bases separating them. The germline V gene has CDR1 SNHLY and CDR2 FYNNEI. The CDR3 is 14 residues long. For the CDR3, the DNA is TGTGCCAGCAGTGTAACCACTTTGCGGAACACCATATATTTT. This encodes CASSVTTLRNTIYF.

This clonotype has more than one count but fewer than ten. The chain's CDR3 is CSASPSGSSRSFYEQYF. CDR3 DNA: TGCAGTGCAAGTCCTAGCGGGAGTTCACGTTCCTTCTACGAGCAGTACTTC. This rearrangement joins TRBV20-1 to TRBJ2-7; 10 bases match TRBD2. From germline, CDR1 is DFQATT and CDR2 SNEGSKA (reference sequence). V shed 6 bases, J shed 3 bases, and the junction held 17 bases outside the gene matches. This CDR3 has 17 residues.

This clonotype was recorded many times. V is TRBV30 and J is TRBJ1-1; D is ambiguous. This CDR3 is built from 11 residues. Germline assignment: CDR1 GTSNPN and CDR2 SVGIG (reference sequence). With 3 bases removed from V and 1 base from J, the gap between germline ends came to 3 bases. As DNA, the CDR3 is TGTGCCTGGAGGGAGAACACTGAAGCTTTCTTT. Its translation is CAWRENTEAFF.

Only a few counts were recorded for this clonotype. The genes are TRBV20-1 and TRBJ1-2; TRBD1 aligns across 7 bases. Germline V gives CDR1 DFQATT, CDR2 SNEGSKA (reference sequence). The V segment lost 5 bases and the J segment 0 bases; nucleotides outside the gene matches: 15. The CDR3 spans 17 residues. DNA of the CDR3: TGCAGTGCTGAAATAAAAGGACAGGTGCAAACTAACTATGGCTACACCTTC. Protein product: CSAEIKGQVQTNYGYTF.

This clonotype has just a few counts. The chain uses TRBV6-5 and TRBJ1-3, with D unclear. This CDR3 spans 14 amino acids. In germline, CDR1 is MNHEY, CDR2 SVGAGI. V lost 5 bases and J 4 bases, leaving 12 bases between the germline ends. In nucleotides, the CDR3 is TGTGCCAGCAGTCCCATACCGAAGGGAAACACCATATATTTT. This translates into CASSPIPKGNTIYF.

The rearrangement joins TRBV7-9 to TRBJ1-5; D might be TRBD1 (6 bases). Per the germline V gene, CDR1 is SEHNR and CDR2 is FQNEAQ (reference sequence). V lost 5 bases and J 5 bases, leaving 10 bases between the germline ends. This CDR3 is built from 13 residues. Here the CDR3 reads CASSPEGDQPQHF. The CDR3 bases are TGTGCCAGCAGCCCAGAGGGGGATCAGCCCCAGCATTTT.

This clonotype appeared a few times. The chain links TRBV27 to TRBJ2-7; TRBD2 might be the D (6 bases). Germline CDR1 is MNHEY and CDR2 is SMNVEV (reference sequence). V lost 3 bases and J lost 5, with 17 bases in between. The CDR3 length is 15 residues. The DNA of the CDR3 is TGTGCCAGCAGTTTGGAGGGGCCGGGGTTCCACGAGCAGTACTTC. Translated, it gives CASSLEGPGFHEQYF.

The chain couples TRBV7-8 to TRBJ2-2, with 8 bases that match TRBD2. This CDR3 has 14 residues. The V gene's germline CDR1 is SGHVS and CDR2 FQNEAQ. Trimming at V came to 0 bases and at J to 7 bases, leaving 1 base not matched to a gene. The CDR3: CASSLAGTSGELFF. For the CDR3, the DNA is TGTGCCAGCAGCTTAGCGGGGACTAGCGGGGAGCTGTTTTTT.